One T cell receptor (beta chain) is described in this entry. Its antigen is not known. This entry is derived from a study of cytomegalovirus exposure and HLA in healthy donors. Study observations and caveats: Associated with HLA alleles at 0.05 false discovery rate in a later analysis were 17,000 or so TCR beta sequences. Earlier analysis yielded a pattern in which most TCR beta V segments were productive about 87% or about 30% of the time.

PCR used 60 Vbeta primers and 13 Jbeta primers. Assay: immunoSEQ multiplex PCR; the TCRdb copy retains only in-frame clones and omits some. The table records about 190,000 clones, more than 60% of them present only once. Per the germline V gene, CDR1 is SGHTA and CDR2 is FQGNSA. V lost 2 bases and J lost 8, with 27 bases in between. The CDR3 spans 19 residues. The sequencing sample was made of PBMCs. This TCR derives from a woman in her twenties or thirties in good health and CMV-seropositive. The rearrangement uses TRBV7-2 and TRBJ1-4, with D perhaps matching TRBD1 (5 bases). The chain's CDR3 is CASSLHPGSYRGKGEKLFF. CDR3 coding DNA: TGTGCCAGCAGCTTACACCCGGGGAGCTATCGGGGGAAGGGCGAAAAACTGTTTTTT.